Below are 14 T cell receptor beta chains sequenced from a single sample in a study of T cells in Graves' hyperthyroidism and ophthalmopathy. Amplified TCR beta CDR3 regions derived from RNA transcripts. The TCR CDR3 first-round RT-PCR relied on the HTBI primer set. TCRdb passed the multiplex PCR reads through MiXCR, listing each CDR3 protein once. The sample shows 490,000 or so distinct CDR3 sequences, just under 20% of them seen only once. The sample was blood. The receptor set was obtained from a man aged 40-50 years with Graves' ophthalmopathy.

There are many counts of this clonotype. J is TRBJ2-3 and V is TRBV18, with 8 bases lining up with TRBD2. V shed 0 bases and J 0 bases; nucleotides not matched to a gene: 5. CDR3 length: 17 residues. Germline lookup yields CDR1 KGHSH and CDR2 LQKENI. CDR3 bases: TGTGCCAGCTCACCACCGTGGGCGGGGGGAAGCACAGATACGCAGTATTTT. It yields the protein CASSPPWAGGSTDTQYF.

The chain links TRBV10-3 to TRBJ2-5, with TRBD1 identical over 8 bases. The CDR3 spans 14 residues. With 5 bases clipped from V and 5 bases from J, the junction kept 7 bases outside the gene matches. Germline loops: CDR1 ENHRY, CDR2 SYGVKD. As DNA, the CDR3 is TGTGCCATCAGTAGGGGACAGGAACCGGAGACCCAGTACTTC. Protein sequence: CAISRGQEPETQYF.

The chain couples TRBV29-1 to TRBJ2-7; 14 bases are shared with TRBD2. J gave up 4 bases and V 6 bases, and 2 bases lay outside the gene matches. Per germline, CDR1 SQVTM and CDR2 ANQGSEA. There are 13 residues in the CDR3. The CDR3 region is CSVRLAGGYEQYF. The CDR3 DNA follows: TGCAGCGTGAGACTAGCGGGAGGGTACGAGCAGTACTTC.

This clonotype was observed at least ten times. The rearrangement joins TRBV9 to TRBJ2-3, with 14 nucleotides matching TRBD2. CDR3 size: 17 residues. Germline values: CDR1 SGDLS, CDR2 YYNGEE. Losses at the gene ends were 4 bases for V and 5 bases for J; bases not matched to a gene: 9. The CDR3 here is CASSPRLAGGLRDTQYF. CDR3 nucleotide sequence: TGTGCCAGCAGCCCTCGACTAGCGGGAGGGCTTAGAGATACGCAGTATTTT.

The V call is TRBV5-1, the J call TRBJ2-7; D call uncertain. This CDR3 is built from 14 residues. The V end lost 0 bases, the J end lost 0 bases, and 7 bases lay between the germline ends. Germline CDR1 SGHRS, CDR2 YFSETQ. CDR3 protein: CASSLVWDSYEQYF. The CDR3 DNA reads TGCGCCAGCAGCTTGGTTTGGGACTCCTACGAGCAGTACTTC.

The genes are TRBV6-2 or TRBV6-3 and TRBJ1-2; no firm D call. The CDR3 consists of 14 residues. CDR1 and CDR2 from the germline V gene are MNHEY and SVGEGT. Trimming left V 2 bases short and J 2 bases short, with 9 bases between. The CDR3 reads CASSYGGENYGYTF. The DNA of the CDR3 is TGTGCCAGCAGTTACGGTGGGGAAAACTATGGCTACACCTTC.

This clonotype was observed at least ten times. Here the CDR3 DNA reads TGTGCCAGCAGTTTCTGGCAGGAGGGTGAAAAACTGTTTTTT. Translation: CASSFWQEGEKLFF. The chain links TRBV12-3 or TRBV12-4 to TRBJ1-4; D is uncertain. The CDR3 has 14 amino acids. The germline V and J ends were trimmed by 3 bases and 7 bases, with 12 bases remaining between them.

This sequence joins TRBV19 and TRBJ1-6; the D gene is possibly TRBD1 (5 bases). Trimming removed 7 bases from V and 4 bases from J, with 14 bases in between. The CDR3 covers 15 residues. Germline assignment: CDR1 LNHDA and CDR2 SQIVND (reference sequence). Written as DNA, the CDR3 is TGTGCCAGTAACACCGGGACTCGTTATAATTCACCCCTCCACTTT. Its translation is CASNTGTRYNSPLHF. The variable domain in full, with the rest retrieved from reference TRBV19 and TRBJ1-6, is DGGITQSPKYLFRKEGQNVTLSCEQNLNHDAMYWYRQDPGQGLRLIYYSQIVNDFQKGDIAEGYSVSREKKESFPLTVTSAQKNPTAFYLCASNTGTRYNSPLHFGNGTRLTVT.

This clonotype was seen at least ten times. V gene TRBV11-2 combines with J gene TRBJ2-1; 11 bases are a match to TRBD2. Trimming removed 1 base from V and 9 bases from J; junction bases left unmatched: 8. Germline values: CDR1 SGHAT, CDR2 FQNNGV. The CDR3 consists of 16 residues. In nucleotides, the CDR3 is TGTGCCAGCAGCTTAGTTTTAGCGGGAGGGCCAGGTGAGCAGTTCTTC. Protein sequence: CASSLVLAGGPGEQFF. Full variable domain (missing parts from reference TRBV11-2 and TRBJ2-1): EAGVAQSPRYKIIEKRQSVAFWCNPISGHATLYWYQQILGQGPKLLIQFQNNGVVDDSQLPKDRFSAERLKGVDSTLKIQPAKLEDSAVYLCASSLVLAGGPGEQFFGPGTRLTVL.

This clonotype appeared a few times. V gene TRBV2 combines with J gene TRBJ1-6; D ambiguous. V gave up 6 bases and J gave up 3 bases, with 18 bases separating them. Germline lookup yields CDR1 SNHLY and CDR2 FYNNEI. The CDR3 sequence is 17 residues long. The CDR3 DNA sequence: TGTGCCAGCAGGACCAGGCCTGCAGGAGGCTATAATTCACCCCTCCACTTT. Protein: CASRTRPAGGYNSPLHF. The variable domain in full, completed from reference TRBV2 and TRBJ1-6, reads EPEVTQTPSHQVTQMGQEVILRCVPISNHLYFYWYRQILGQKVEFLVSFYNNEISEKSEIFDDQFSVERPDGSNFTLKIRSTKLEDSAMYFCASRTRPAGGYNSPLHFGNGTRLTVT.

A few counts support this clonotype. This rearrangement joins TRBV5-1 to TRBJ1-5; a weak D match, TRBD1 (6 bases). The V end lost 7 bases, the J end lost 3 bases, and 17 bases lay between the germline ends. Per germline, CDR1 SGHRS and CDR2 YFSETQ. CDR3 length equals 15 residues. CDR3 in DNA: TGCGCCAGCCCCCTTCTCACAGGGATCAATCAGCCCCAGCATTTT. Translation gives CASPLLTGINQPQHF.

This chain joins TRBV5-1 and TRBJ2-1, with TRBD2 matching 12 bases. Germline loops: CDR1 SGHRS, CDR2 YFSETQ. Trimming cost V 5 bases and J 14 bases; bases outside gene matches: 8. The CDR3 has 13 amino acids. CDR3 sequence reads: CASRYGLAGSKFF. The DNA for the CDR3 is TGCGCCAGCAGATACGGACTAGCGGGAAGTAAGTTCTTC.

V is TRBV2 and J is TRBJ2-1; 7 bases are a match to TRBD2. The CDR3 loop spans 14 amino acids. V dropped 8 bases and J dropped 2; count of bases not matched to a gene: 6. Germline V gives CDR1 SNHLY, CDR2 FYNNEI. The CDR3, as DNA: TGTGCCAGCTACCGGGGGGAGACCTACAATGAGCAGTTCTTC. Encoded protein: CASYRGETYNEQFF.

This clonotype has just a few counts. Relative to the germline gene, one junction end is altered; a read error may explain this. The chain carries TRBV13 and TRBJ2-7, with 8 bases lining up with TRBD1. The CDR3 sequence is 14 residues long. Germline CDR1 is PRHDT and CDR2 is FYEKMQ (reference sequence). CDR3 DNA sequence: TGTGCCAGCAGCCTAGGACAGGGTTCCCACGAGCAGTACTTC. It encodes CASSLGQGSHEQYF.